The 11 T cell receptor beta chains in this list originate from one sample, sequenced in a study of blood T cells in healthy people across ages. A second PCR of about 6 to 12 cycles used a sample-barcoded 5' primer and a J-beta primer mix. A single record per CDR3 protein comes from TCRdb applying MiXCR to the 5' RACE reads. Among roughly 500,000 distinct CDR3 sequences listed, 25% to 30% were seen once. Sequencing used blood. Every receptor here comes from a woman aged 70-85 years in good health.

V usage is TRBV20-1 and J usage is TRBJ2-5; D may be TRBD1 or TRBD2 (5 bases each). V lost 5 bases, J lost 5 bases, and 15 bases lay in between. This CDR3 region has 13 residues. CDR1 DFQATT and CDR2 SNEGSKA come from the germline V gene (reference sequence). CDR3: CSAHSRGPETQYF. Here the CDR3 DNA reads TGCAGTGCTCACTCCCGGGGCCCCGAGACCCAGTACTTC.

This clonotype appeared many times. CDR3 sequence: CASSLDSGGYEQYF. The DNA for the CDR3 is TGTGCCAGCAGCCTGGACTCCGGGGGTTACGAGCAGTACTTC. The gene calls are TRBV7-2 and TRBJ2-7, with a weak D call TRBD2 (6 bases). The V gene's germline CDR1 is SGHTA and CDR2 FQGNSA. This CDR3 is 14 amino acids long. V lost 5 bases and J 4 bases, leaving 15 bases between the germline ends. Complete variable domain (other parts from reference TRBV7-2 and TRBJ2-7): GAGVSQSPSNKVTEKGKDVELRCDPISGHTALYWYRQSLGQGLEFLIYFQGNSAPDKSGLPSDRFSAERTGGSVSTLTIQRTQQEDSAVYLCASSLDSGGYEQYFGPGTRLTVT.

The chain has TRBV28 and TRBJ2-7, with D hard to call. The CDR3 covers 12 residues. Trimming removed 6 bases from V and 6 bases from J, with 12 bases in between. Germline V CDR1 and CDR2: MDHEN, SYDVKM. In DNA, the CDR3 is TGTGCCAGCAGATCCCGGATTATCGAGCAGTACTTC. It translates to CASRSRIIEQYF.

This clonotype appeared many times. The CDR3 nucleotides read TGTGCCAGCAGTTGGGGACAGACGGCTTTCTTT. This gives the protein CASSWGQTAFF. The chain has TRBV12-3 or TRBV12-4 and TRBJ1-1; 7 bases align to TRBD1. The CDR3 contains 11 residues. The V gene end was trimmed by 4 bases and the J gene end by 11 bases; junction bases not matched to a gene: 4.

This clonotype has only a few counts. This chain links TRBV11-2 with TRBJ1-1, with D unresolved. V dropped 7 bases and J dropped 6 bases, with 9 bases sitting between them. The CDR3 has 11 residues. CDR1 and CDR2 from the germline V gene are SGHAT and FQNNGV. Here the CDR3 reads CASTPLSEAFF. CDR3 DNA: TGTGCCAGCACCCCATTGTCTGAAGCTTTCTTT.

The sample holds a few counts of this clonotype. The chain joins TRBV6-2 or TRBV6-3 to TRBJ2-5; 10 nucleotides match TRBD2. Judging by the DNA end, TRBJ2-1 fits better; the J call may be wrong. CDR3 length: 16 amino acids. From germline, CDR1 is MNHEY and CDR2 SVGEGT. In DNA form, the CDR3 reads TGTGCCAGCAGTTATGAAGTCCTAGCGGGGGATTTTGAGCAGTTCTTC. Encoded protein: CASSYEVLAGDFEQFF.

The chain combines TRBV4-3 with TRBJ2-5; 10 bases match TRBD1. Trimming at V came to 3 bases and at J to 5 bases, leaving 9 bases not matched to a gene. The CDR3 has 16 amino acids. Germline CDR1 is LGHNA and CDR2 is YSLEER. The CDR3 sequence: CASSQQATGGFETQYF. CDR3 DNA sequence: TGCGCCAGCAGCCAGCAGGCGACAGGGGGCTTCGAGACCCAGTACTTC.

On this clonotype itself: Germline and junction disagree at one end, which may indicate a read error. The chain couples TRBV11-2 to TRBJ2-5; 8 bases agree with TRBD1. CDR1 is SGHAT and CDR2 is FQNNGV in the germline V gene. The CDR3 is 16 residues long. The CDR3 loop reads CASSLGQARSYNEQLF. In nucleotides, the CDR3 is TGTGCCAGCAGCTTGGGACAGGCACGCTCCTACAATGAGCAGCTCTTC.

Only a few counts were recorded for this clonotype. The chain couples TRBV20-1 to TRBJ2-5; TRBD1 or TRBD2 may be the D gene (6 bases each). Germline CDR1 and CDR2: DFQATT and SNEGSKA (reference sequence). This CDR3 has 12 residues. Between the trimmed V and J ends, which lost 6 bases and 6 bases, there was a span of 14 bases. The CDR3 sequence is CSAKGGWKTQYF. The CDR3 region has the DNA TGCAGTGCCAAGGGGGGCTGGAAGACCCAGTACTTC.

The table lists this clonotype with many counts. The genes are TRBV29-1 and TRBJ2-5, with D possibly matching TRBD2 (5 bases). The CDR3 loop spans 14 amino acids. Germline CDR1 reads SQVTM; CDR2 reads ANQGSEA. The V and J ends lost 4 bases and 2 bases respectively, with 14 bases between them. CDR3 residues: CSVVLAGVQETQYF. CDR3 in DNA: TGCAGCGTTGTCTTGGCGGGTGTTCAAGAGACCCAGTACTTC.

The chain uses TRBV7-6 and TRBJ2-7, with TRBD2 identical over 12 bases. V shed 1 base and J 1 base; nucleotides not matched to a gene: 8. This CDR3 spans 18 amino acids. Per germline, CDR1 SGHVS and CDR2 FNYEAQ. CDR3 sequence reads: CASSLGSSGGGQSYEQYF. The DNA of the CDR3 is TGTGCCAGCAGCTTAGGGTCTAGCGGGGGGGGGCAGTCCTACGAGCAGTACTTC.